This T cell receptor (beta chain) was sequenced for a study of cytomegalovirus exposure and HLA in healthy donors. Study overall: Early released data had approximately 86 million unique TCRs, all coming from HLA-typed donors.

The V gene's germline CDR1 is LNHDA and CDR2 SQIVND (reference sequence). V was trimmed by 1 base and J by 2 bases, leaving 9 bases between them. This CDR3 is built from 14 residues. PCR involved 60 Vbeta and 13 Jbeta primers. TCRdb's table, derived via immunoSEQ multiplex PCR, lists solely in-frame clones and lacks some. The sample shows 160,000 or so clones, around four fifths of them seen only once. The chain recombines TRBV19 with TRBJ2-7; D is possibly TRBD1 (6 bases). The origin of this receptor is a male donor in good health and CMV-seronegative. Sequencing input: PBMCs. DNA of the CDR3: TGTGCCAGTAGTATAGGAGGGGACACCTACGAGCAGTACTTC. Translated: CASSIGGDTYEQYF.